Following are 14 T cell receptor beta chains from one sample sequenced in a study of T cells in Graves' hyperthyroidism and ophthalmopathy. Amplification of TCR beta CDR3 regions was performed using RNA transcripts as template. During a first-round RT-PCR of the TCR CDR3, the HTBI primer set was used. TCRdb reprocessed the multiplex PCR reads via MiXCR and lists one record per CDR3 protein. The repertoire holds about 640,000 distinct CDR3 sequences, less than 25% seen once, with roughly a third in the top ten. The sequencing input was blood. These receptors all stem from a man in his thirties or forties with Graves' ophthalmopathy.

This clonotype was seen at least ten times. This chain joins TRBV11-2 and TRBJ2-7; 8 positions agree with TRBD1. After removal of 4 bases from V and 6 bases from J, the junction contained 8 bases not matched to a gene. Germline V lookup: CDR1 SGHAT, CDR2 FQNNGV. The CDR3 has 14 amino acids. The CDR3 sequence is CASSSWDRTAEQYF. The CDR3 bases are TGTGCCAGCAGCTCCTGGGACAGGACGGCCGAGCAGTACTTC.

This clonotype was detected many times. The CDR3 loop reads CASSYSSNPSRIFTYEQYF. The CDR3 region has the DNA TGTGCCAGCAGTTACTCAAGCAACCCTAGTAGGATCTTCACCTACGAGCAGTACTTC. The chain carries TRBV6-2 or TRBV6-3 and TRBJ2-7; D call uncertain. Germline loops: CDR1 MNHEY, CDR2 SVGEGT. The V end was cut by 0 bases, the J end by 2 bases, with 23 bases between. The CDR3 contains 19 residues.

The chain links TRBV20-1 to TRBJ2-7; 11 nucleotides agree with TRBD2. The CDR3 has 14 amino acids. Looked up from germline, CDR1 is DFQATT and CDR2 is SNEGSKA (reference sequence). V trimming: 4 bases; J trimming: 3 bases; junction bases outside the gene matches: 5. The CDR3 loop reads CSAKGLAEGYEQYF. CDR3 coding DNA: TGCAGTGCTAAGGGACTAGCGGAAGGCTACGAGCAGTACTTC.

The sample holds many counts of this clonotype. The CDR3 spells CSASPSGGGTQYF. The DNA of the CDR3 is TGCAGTGCTAGCCCCTCGGGGGGGGGGACCCAGTACTTC. V and J are TRBV20-1 and TRBJ2-5, with TRBD2 identical over 8 bases. Trimming took 3 bases from V and 7 from J; bases not matched to a gene: 7. The CDR3 is made up of 13 amino acids. The V gene's germline CDR1 is DFQATT and CDR2 SNEGSKA (reference sequence).

At least ten counts were recorded for this clonotype. The V gene is TRBV12-3 or TRBV12-4, the J gene TRBJ2-7, with 8 bases identical to TRBD2. With 6 bases clipped from V and 0 bases from J, the junction kept 13 bases outside the gene matches. This CDR3 region has 17 residues. CDR3 sequence: CASSQGFLSGVSYEQYF. The CDR3 nucleotides are TGTGCCAGCAGCCAGGGATTTCTTAGCGGGGTCTCCTACGAGCAGTACTTC.

At least ten counts were recorded for this clonotype. The chain recombines TRBV11-2 with TRBJ1-2; maybe TRBD1 (5 bases). The V end lost 2 bases, the J end lost 7 bases, and 14 bases lay between the germline ends. The CDR3 extends over 14 amino acids. Germline V gene lookup returns CDR1 SGHAT and CDR2 FQNNGV. Here the CDR3 DNA reads TGTGCCAGCAGCTTAATCCAGGGCGCGGGTGGCTACACCTTC. Its protein product is CASSLIQGAGGYTF.

This clonotype was detected a few times. The genes are TRBV30 and TRBJ2-7; TRBD1 might be the D (5 bases). Trimming shortened V by 0 bases and J by 6 bases, and 9 bases separated the two germline ends. The germline CDR1 and CDR2 sequences are GTSNPN and SVGIG (reference sequence). CDR3 length: 12 amino acids. In DNA, the CDR3 is TGTGCCTGGAGTGTAGAAGGGGTCGAGCAGTACTTC. This gives the protein CAWSVEGVEQYF.

This clonotype was detected ten times or more. The J gene is TRBJ1-1, the V gene TRBV12-3 or TRBV12-4, with D perhaps matching TRBD1 (6 bases). CDR3 length equals 17 residues. Trimming cost V 4 bases and J 0 bases, with 18 bases left between them. The CDR3 is CASSSFGRGLMNTEAFF. The CDR3 region has the DNA TGTGCCAGCAGTTCCTTTGGACGGGGGCTGATGAACACTGAAGCTTTCTTT.

This clonotype was observed a few times. The rearrangement uses TRBV5-5 and TRBJ2-2; 7 bases agree with TRBD1. The CDR3 has 16 amino acids. The germline gives CDR1 SGHKS, CDR2 YYEKEE (reference sequence). V trimming: 0 bases; J trimming: 5 bases; junction bases outside the gene matches: 7. This chain's CDR3 is CASSLGGQEMTGELFF. The CDR3, as DNA: TGTGCCAGCAGCTTGGGAGGACAGGAGATGACCGGGGAGCTGTTTTTT.

This clonotype was found a few times. The chain recombines TRBV27 with TRBJ2-1, with unresolved D. The CDR3 sequence is 13 residues long. Germline V gene sequence: CDR1 MNHEY, CDR2 SMNVEV (reference sequence). Trimming pared 0 bases from V and 9 bases from J, leaving 9 bases between. The CDR3 nucleotides are TGTGCCAGCAGTTTATCCCCTTCCGGTGAGCAGTTCTTC. It translates to CASSLSPSGEQFF.

The rearrangement joins TRBV11-2 to TRBJ2-1; 8 nucleotides match TRBD2. Trimming took 6 bases from V and 5 from J; bases not matched to a gene: 6. Germline CDR1 and CDR2: SGHAT and FQNNGV. The length of the CDR3 is 14 residues. The CDR3, as DNA: TGTGCCAGCAGTATAGCGGGACTGCACAATGAGCAGTTCTTC. Protein: CASSIAGLHNEQFF.

The chain couples TRBV28 to TRBJ1-2; D may be TRBD1 (5 bases). The germline V gene has CDR1 MDHEN and CDR2 SYDVKM. CDR3 length: 14 amino acids. V was clipped by 6 bases and J by 1 base, with 12 bases between them. The CDR3 region has the DNA TGTGCCAGCAGGCAGGGTTCGGATAACTATGGCTACACCTTC. It translates to CASRQGSDNYGYTF.

Many counts were recorded for this clonotype. The V gene is TRBV3-1, the J gene TRBJ2-1; D remains ambiguous. V shed 3 bases and J shed 0 bases, with 9 bases lying between them. Germline V gene lookup returns CDR1 LGHDT and CDR2 YNNKEL (reference sequence). The CDR3 length is 15 residues. This CDR3 reads CASSQKRNSYNEQFF. The CDR3 coding sequence is TGTGCCAGCAGCCAGAAGCGAAACTCCTACAATGAGCAGTTCTTC.

This clonotype was counted between two and nine times. The chain is built from TRBV5-1 and TRBJ2-2, with TRBD1 as a possible D gene (5 bases). V was pared by 3 bases and J by 1 base, with 13 bases between. CDR1 and CDR2 from the germline V gene are SGHRS and YFSETQ. This CDR3 has 16 amino acids. CDR3 sequence: CASSWTLDRNTGELFF. Written as DNA, the CDR3 is TGCGCCAGCAGCTGGACCCTCGACAGGAACACCGGGGAGCTGTTTTTT.